These 13 T cell receptor beta chains share one sample of origin, sequenced in a study of human T cells and chemical hapten exposure. MiXCR was run by TCRdb on the RACE reads, yielding one entry per CDR3 protein. The sample holds about 190,000 distinct CDR3 sequences, approximately 24% seen once. Sample time point: patch test 3, about 24 weeks after DPC sensitization. Treatment indicated: therapeutic diphenylcyclopropenone sensitization with weekly scalp DPC. Sequencing was performed on whole blood, taken in connection with sensitization to the hapten diphenylcyclopropenone (DPC). These receptor sequences come from a middle-aged woman with alopecia areata. Some clones in this sample may be carry-over from other donors' samples.

This clonotype has a handful of counts. The chain employs TRBV5-5 and TRBJ1-2; 10 bases are shared with TRBD1. J was trimmed by 2 bases and V by 3 bases; bases with no gene match: 4. CDR3 length equals 15 residues. The germline V gene encodes CDR1 SGHKS and CDR2 YYEKEE (reference sequence). DNA of the CDR3: TGTGCCAGCAGCTGGGGACAGGGGCCGAACTATGGCTACACCTTC. Translation: CASSWGQGPNYGYTF.

This clonotype has just a few counts. The chain links TRBV6-2 or TRBV6-3 to TRBJ1-4; D gene ambiguous. The CDR3 totals 15 residues. V was shortened by 4 bases and J by 7 bases, with 16 bases between the two germline ends. CDR1 and CDR2 (germline): MNHEY, SVGEGT. The CDR3 loop is CASSSTTRTGEKLFF. CDR3 sequence (DNA): TGTGCCAGCAGTTCGACGACACGGACCGGTGAAAAACTGTTTTTT.

This chain uses TRBV24-1 with TRBJ2-7; 9 bases map to TRBD2. Germline-derived CDR1 and CDR2 are KGHDR and SFDVKD. V lost 11 bases, J lost 4 bases, and 8 bases stayed unmatched. The CDR3 length is 13 residues. CDR3 protein: CAIGGGLAYEQYF. The CDR3 coding sequence is TGTGCCATCGGGGGCGGACTAGCGTACGAGCAGTACTTC.

The V call is TRBV6-5, the J call TRBJ2-5, with 12 bases aligning to TRBD1. The CDR3 sequence is 14 residues long. Germline CDR1 is MNHEY and CDR2 is SVGAGI. The V and J ends lost 5 bases and 6 bases, in that order; junction bases with no gene match: 4. The CDR3 DNA is TGTGCCAGCAGTCCGGGACAGGGGGCAAAGACCCAGTACTTC. Translating gives CASSPGQGAKTQYF.

The DNA of the CDR3 is TGCAGTGCTAGGTTACACGGCCGGGACGAGCAGTACTTC. Its translation: CSARLHGRDEQYF. The rearrangement joins TRBV20-1 to TRBJ2-7; the D is unclear. The V gene's germline CDR1 is DFQATT and CDR2 SNEGSKA (reference sequence). This CDR3 region has 13 residues. V lost 3 bases and J lost 5, with 14 bases in between.

A few counts support this clonotype. The rearrangement uses TRBV6-6 and TRBJ2-2; D might be TRBD1 (6 bases). Germline-derived CDR1 and CDR2 are MNHNY and SVGAGI (reference sequence). With 5 bases removed from V and 9 bases from J, the gap between germline ends came to 22 bases. The CDR3 has 16 amino acids. This CDR3 reads CASSTGQTAFDRELFF. DNA for the CDR3: TGTGCCAGCAGTACCGGACAGACCGCATTTGACAGGGAGCTGTTTTTT.

This clonotype was seen a handful of times. The chain employs TRBV3-1 and TRBJ2-7; D uncertain. The V and J ends lost 5 bases and 6 bases respectively, with 11 bases between them. The CDR3 sequence is 12 residues long. Germline assignment: CDR1 LGHDT and CDR2 YNNKEL (reference sequence). CDR3 in amino acids: CASSSDNGEQYF. The CDR3 region has the DNA TGTGCCAGCAGCTCGGATAACGGCGAGCAGTACTTC.

A few counts support this clonotype. V is TRBV4-2 and J is TRBJ2-7; a weak D match, TRBD2 (6 bases). This CDR3 is built from 14 residues. In germline, CDR1 is LGHNA, CDR2 YNFKEQ. Trimming removed 4 bases at V and 2 bases at J, with 12 bases between. The CDR3 DNA reads TGTGCCAGCAGCCGCGGGGCGGCAGCCTACGAGCAGTACTTC. Translated, it gives CASSRGAAAYEQYF.

The chain is built from TRBV28 and TRBJ2-2, with 9 positions matching TRBD1. J gave up 5 bases and V 5 bases, and 6 bases lay outside the gene matches. Germline V gene sequence: CDR1 MDHEN, CDR2 SYDVKM. The CDR3 sequence is 15 residues long. The CDR3 here is CASSLGQGWTGELFF. CDR3 DNA sequence: TGTGCCAGCAGTCTCGGACAGGGGTGGACCGGGGAGCTGTTTTTT.

This clonotype was seen more than once but under ten times. This chain links TRBV4-2 with TRBJ2-5; TRBD2 is a possible D gene (6 bases). CDR3 length equals 15 residues. V was shortened by 4 bases and J by 0 bases, with 12 bases between the two germline ends. Germline CDR1 LGHNA, CDR2 YNFKEQ. Here the CDR3 reads CASSPRGGDQETQYF. CDR3 bases: TGTGCCAGCAGCCCTAGGGGCGGGGACCAAGAGACCCAGTACTTC.

The V call is TRBV7-3, the J call TRBJ2-5; D tentatively fits TRBD1 or TRBD2 (6 bases each). Germline V gene sequence: CDR1 SGHTA, CDR2 FQGTGA. Trimming removed 5 bases from V and 6 bases from J, with 13 bases in between. The CDR3 totals 13 residues. The CDR3 nucleotides are TGTGCCAGCAGCATCGCGGGGACACAGACCCAGTACTTC. Translating gives CASSIAGTQTQYF.

The J gene is TRBJ2-7, the V gene TRBV12-3 or TRBV12-4; D uncertain. V was clipped by 3 bases and J by 2 bases, with 5 bases between them. This CDR3 is 12 amino acids long. CDR3: CASSFLAYEQYF. The CDR3 bases are TGTGCCAGCAGTTTCCTGGCCTACGAGCAGTACTTC.

This chain joins TRBV7-3 and TRBJ2-7; 8 bases are shared with TRBD1. Germline V gene data show CDR1 as SGHTA and CDR2 as FQGTGA. There are 13 residues in the CDR3. V shed 6 bases, J shed 6 bases, and the junction held 7 bases outside the gene matches. CDR3 in amino acids: CASSYDRGGEQYF. In DNA, the CDR3 is TGTGCCAGCAGTTACGACAGGGGCGGCGAGCAGTACTTC. The full variable domain, rest sourced from reference TRBV7-3 and TRBJ2-7, is GAGVSQTPSNKVTEKGKYVELRCDPISGHTALYWYRQSLGQGPEFLIYFQGTGAADDSGLPNDRFFAVRPEGSVSTLKIQRTERGDSAVYLCASSYDRGGEQYFGPGTRLTVT.